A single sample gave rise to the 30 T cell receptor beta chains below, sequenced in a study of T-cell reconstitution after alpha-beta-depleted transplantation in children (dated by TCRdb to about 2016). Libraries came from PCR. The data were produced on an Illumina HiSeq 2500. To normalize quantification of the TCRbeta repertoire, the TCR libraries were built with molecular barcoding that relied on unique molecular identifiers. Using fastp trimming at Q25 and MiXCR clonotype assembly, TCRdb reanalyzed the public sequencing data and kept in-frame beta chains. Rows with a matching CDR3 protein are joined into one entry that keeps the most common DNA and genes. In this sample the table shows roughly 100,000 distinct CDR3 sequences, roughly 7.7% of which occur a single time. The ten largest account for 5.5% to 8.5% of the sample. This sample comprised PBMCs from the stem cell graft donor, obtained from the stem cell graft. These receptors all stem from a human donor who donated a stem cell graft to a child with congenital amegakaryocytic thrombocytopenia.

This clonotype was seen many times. For the CDR3, the DNA is TGTGCCAGCAGCTTAATGGCGGACACCGGGGAGCTGTTTTTT. Translation gives CASSLMADTGELFF. The chain is built from TRBV7-2 and TRBJ2-2; the D is unclear. The germline CDR1 and CDR2 sequences are SGHTA and FQGNSA. Trimming took off 2 bases at V and 3 bases at J, with 7 bases between the two ends. This CDR3 spans 14 amino acids.

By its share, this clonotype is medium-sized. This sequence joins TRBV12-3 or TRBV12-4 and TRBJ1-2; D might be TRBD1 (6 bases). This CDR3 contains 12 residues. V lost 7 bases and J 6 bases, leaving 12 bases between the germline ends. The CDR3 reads CASTLGGDGYTF. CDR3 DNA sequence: TGTGCCAGCACCTTAGGGGGAGATGGCTACACCTTC.

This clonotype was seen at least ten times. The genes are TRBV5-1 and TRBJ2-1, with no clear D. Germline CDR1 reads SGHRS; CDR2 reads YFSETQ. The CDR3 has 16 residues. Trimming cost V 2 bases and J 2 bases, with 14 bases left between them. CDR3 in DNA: TGCGCCAGCAGCTTTGGTTCCGCGGATCCCTACAATGAGCAGTTCTTC. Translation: CASSFGSADPYNEQFF.

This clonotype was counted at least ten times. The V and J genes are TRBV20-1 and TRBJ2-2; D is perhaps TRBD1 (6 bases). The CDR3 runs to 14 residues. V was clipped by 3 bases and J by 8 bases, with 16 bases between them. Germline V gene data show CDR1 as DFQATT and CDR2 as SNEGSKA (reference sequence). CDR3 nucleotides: TGCAGTGCTAGGGGGATCACAGGGTCGGGGGAGCTGTTTTTT. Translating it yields CSARGITGSGELFF.

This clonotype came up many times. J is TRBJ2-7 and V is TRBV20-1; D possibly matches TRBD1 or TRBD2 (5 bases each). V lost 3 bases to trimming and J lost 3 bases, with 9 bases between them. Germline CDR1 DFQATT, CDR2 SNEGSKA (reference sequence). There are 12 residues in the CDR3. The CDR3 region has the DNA TGCAGTGCTAGCGGGACGAGCTACGAGCAGTACTTC. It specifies CSASGTSYEQYF.

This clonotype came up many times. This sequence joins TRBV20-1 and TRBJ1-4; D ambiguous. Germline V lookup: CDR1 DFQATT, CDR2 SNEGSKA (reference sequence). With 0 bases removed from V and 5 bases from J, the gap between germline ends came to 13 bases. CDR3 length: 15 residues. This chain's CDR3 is CSARDVSAENEKLFF. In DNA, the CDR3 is TGCAGTGCTAGAGATGTATCGGCAGAAAATGAAAAACTGTTTTTT.

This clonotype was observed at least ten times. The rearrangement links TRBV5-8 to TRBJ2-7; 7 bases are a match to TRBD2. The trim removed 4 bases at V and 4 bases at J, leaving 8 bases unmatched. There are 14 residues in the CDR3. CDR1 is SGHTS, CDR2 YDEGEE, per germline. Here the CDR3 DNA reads TGTGCCAGCAGCCCTGTTGGCGGGAGTTACGAGCAGTACTTC. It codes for CASSPVGGSYEQYF.

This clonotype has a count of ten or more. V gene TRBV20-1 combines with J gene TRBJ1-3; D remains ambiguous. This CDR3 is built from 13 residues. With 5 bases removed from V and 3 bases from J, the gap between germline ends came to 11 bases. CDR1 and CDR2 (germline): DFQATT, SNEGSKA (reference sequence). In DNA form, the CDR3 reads TGCAGTGCTCATAGACAAGGTGGAAACACCATATATTTT. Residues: CSAHRQGGNTIYF.

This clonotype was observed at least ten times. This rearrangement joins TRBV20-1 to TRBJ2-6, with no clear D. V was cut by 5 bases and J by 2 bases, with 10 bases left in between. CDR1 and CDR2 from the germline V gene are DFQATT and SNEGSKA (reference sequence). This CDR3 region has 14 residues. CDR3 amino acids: CSAAPAAGANVLTF. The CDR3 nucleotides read TGCAGTGCTGCCCCCGCAGCTGGGGCCAACGTCCTGACTTTC.

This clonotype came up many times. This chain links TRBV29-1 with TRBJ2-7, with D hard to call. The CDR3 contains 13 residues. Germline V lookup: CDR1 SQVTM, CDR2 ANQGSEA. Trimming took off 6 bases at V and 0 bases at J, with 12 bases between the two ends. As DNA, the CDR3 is TGCAGCGTGAGACGCCTAAGCTCCTACGAGCAGTACTTC. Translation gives CSVRRLSSYEQYF.

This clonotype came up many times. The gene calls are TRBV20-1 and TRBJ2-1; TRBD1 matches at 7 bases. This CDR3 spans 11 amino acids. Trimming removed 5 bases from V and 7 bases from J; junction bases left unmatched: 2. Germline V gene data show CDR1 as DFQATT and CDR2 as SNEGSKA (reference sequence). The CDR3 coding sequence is TGCAGTGCTTCCAGGGGGAATGAGCAGTTCTTC. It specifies CSASRGNEQFF.

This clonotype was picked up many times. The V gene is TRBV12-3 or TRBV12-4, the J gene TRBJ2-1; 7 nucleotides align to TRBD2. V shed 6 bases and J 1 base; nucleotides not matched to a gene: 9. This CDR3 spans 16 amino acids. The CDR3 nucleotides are TGTGCCAGCAGCTCTCGTTCTAGCGGATCCTACAATGAGCAGTTCTTC. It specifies CASSSRSSGSYNEQFF.

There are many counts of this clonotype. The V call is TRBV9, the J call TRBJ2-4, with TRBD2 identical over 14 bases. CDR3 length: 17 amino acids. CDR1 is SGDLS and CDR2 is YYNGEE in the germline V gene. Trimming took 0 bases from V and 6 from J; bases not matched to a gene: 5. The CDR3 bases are TGTGCCAGCAGCGTAGGACTAGCGGGGGGGCTTGGAAACATTCAGTACTTC. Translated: CASSVGLAGGLGNIQYF. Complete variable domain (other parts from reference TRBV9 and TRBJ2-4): DSGVTQTPKHLITATGQRVTLRCSPRSGDLSVYWYQQSLDQGLQFLIQYYNGEERAKGNILERFSAQQFPDLHSELNLSSLELGDSALYFCASSVGLAGGLGNIQYFGAGTRLSVL.

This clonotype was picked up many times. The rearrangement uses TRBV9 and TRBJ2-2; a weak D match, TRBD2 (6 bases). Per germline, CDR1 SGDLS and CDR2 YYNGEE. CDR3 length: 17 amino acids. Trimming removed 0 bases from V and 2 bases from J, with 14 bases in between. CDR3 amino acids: CASSVEPTRENTGELFF. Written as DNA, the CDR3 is TGTGCCAGCAGCGTAGAACCGACTAGGGAAAACACCGGGGAGCTGTTTTTT. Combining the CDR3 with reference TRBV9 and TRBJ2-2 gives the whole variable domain DSGVTQTPKHLITATGQRVTLRCSPRSGDLSVYWYQQSLDQGLQFLIQYYNGEERAKGNILERFSAQQFPDLHSELNLSSLELGDSALYFCASSVEPTRENTGELFFGEGSRLTVL.

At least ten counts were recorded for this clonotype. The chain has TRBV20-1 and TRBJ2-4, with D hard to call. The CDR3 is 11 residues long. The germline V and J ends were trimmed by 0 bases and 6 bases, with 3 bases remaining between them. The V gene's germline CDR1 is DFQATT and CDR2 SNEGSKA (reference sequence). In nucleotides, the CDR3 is TGCAGTGCTAGAGATCCAAACATTCAGTACTTC. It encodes CSARDPNIQYF.

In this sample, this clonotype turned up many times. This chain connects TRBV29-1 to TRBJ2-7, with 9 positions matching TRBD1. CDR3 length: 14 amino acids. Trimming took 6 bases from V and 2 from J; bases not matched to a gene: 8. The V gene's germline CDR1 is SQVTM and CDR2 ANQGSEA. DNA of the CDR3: TGCAGCGTGGCGGGACAGGGTAACCCCTACGAGCAGTACTTC. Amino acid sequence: CSVAGQGNPYEQYF.

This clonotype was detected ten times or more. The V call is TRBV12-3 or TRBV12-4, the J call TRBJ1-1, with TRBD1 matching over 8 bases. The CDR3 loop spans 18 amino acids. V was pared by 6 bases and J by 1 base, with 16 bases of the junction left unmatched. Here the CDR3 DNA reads TGTGCCAGCAGGCGGATCCGGACAGGGCAGGTGTCGAACACTGAAGCTTTCTTT. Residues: CASRRIRTGQVSNTEAFF.

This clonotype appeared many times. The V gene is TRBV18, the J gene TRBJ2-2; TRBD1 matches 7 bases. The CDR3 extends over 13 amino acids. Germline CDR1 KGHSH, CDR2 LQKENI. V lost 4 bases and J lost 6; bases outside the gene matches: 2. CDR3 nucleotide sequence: TGTGCCAGCTCACTGCAGGGGGCCGGGGAGCTGTTTTTT. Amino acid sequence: CASSLQGAGELFF. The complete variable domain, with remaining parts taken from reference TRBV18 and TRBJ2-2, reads NAGVMQNPRHLVRRRGQEARLRCSPMKGHSHVYWYRQLPEEGLKFMVYLQKENIIDESGMPKERFSAEFPKEGPSILRIQQVVRGDSAAYFCASSLQGAGELFFGEGSRLTVL.

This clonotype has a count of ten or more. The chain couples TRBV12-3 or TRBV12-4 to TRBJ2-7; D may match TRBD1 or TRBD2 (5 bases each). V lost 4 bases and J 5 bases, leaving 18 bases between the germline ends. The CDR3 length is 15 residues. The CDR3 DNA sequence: TGTGCCAGCAGTTCCCCTGGGGGTAGCTGGAACGAGCAGTACTTC. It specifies CASSSPGGSWNEQYF.

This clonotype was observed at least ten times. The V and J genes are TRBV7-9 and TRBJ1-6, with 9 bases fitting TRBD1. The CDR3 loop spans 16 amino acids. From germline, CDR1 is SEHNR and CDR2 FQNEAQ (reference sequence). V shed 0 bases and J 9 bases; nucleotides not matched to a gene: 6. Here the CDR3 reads CASSLATGGRSSPLHF. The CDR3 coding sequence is TGTGCCAGCAGCTTAGCTACAGGGGGCAGGAGTTCACCCCTCCACTTT.

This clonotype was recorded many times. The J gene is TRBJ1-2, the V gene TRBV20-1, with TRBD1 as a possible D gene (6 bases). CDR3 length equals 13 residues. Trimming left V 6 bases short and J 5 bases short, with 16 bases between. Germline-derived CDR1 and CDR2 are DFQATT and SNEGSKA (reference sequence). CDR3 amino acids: CSAGSGDWYGYTF. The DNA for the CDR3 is TGCAGTGCGGGGTCAGGGGACTGGTATGGCTACACCTTC.

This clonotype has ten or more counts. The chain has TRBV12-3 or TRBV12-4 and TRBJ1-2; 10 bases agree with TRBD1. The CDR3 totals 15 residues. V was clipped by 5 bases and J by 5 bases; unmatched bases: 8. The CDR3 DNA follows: TGTGCCAGCAGTCCGCCGACAGGGGGCAGATATGGCTACACCTTC. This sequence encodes CASSPPTGGRYGYTF.

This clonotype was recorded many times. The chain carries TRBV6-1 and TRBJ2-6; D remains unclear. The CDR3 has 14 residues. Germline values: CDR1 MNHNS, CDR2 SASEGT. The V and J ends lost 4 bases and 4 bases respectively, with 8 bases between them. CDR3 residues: CASSAISGANVLTF. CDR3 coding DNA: TGTGCCAGCAGTGCCATTTCCGGGGCCAACGTCCTGACTTTC.

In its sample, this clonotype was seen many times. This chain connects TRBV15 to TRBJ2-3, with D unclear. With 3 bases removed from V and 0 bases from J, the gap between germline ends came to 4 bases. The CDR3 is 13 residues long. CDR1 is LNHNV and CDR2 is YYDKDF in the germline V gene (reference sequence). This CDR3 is CATSSDSTDTQYF. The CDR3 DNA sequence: TGTGCCACCAGCAGCGATAGCACAGATACGCAGTATTTT.

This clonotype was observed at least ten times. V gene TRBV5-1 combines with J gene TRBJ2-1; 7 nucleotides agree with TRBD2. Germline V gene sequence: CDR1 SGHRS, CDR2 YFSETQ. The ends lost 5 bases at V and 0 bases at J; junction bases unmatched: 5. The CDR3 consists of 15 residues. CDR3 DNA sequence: TGCGCCAGCAGAGTGGGAGGGAGCTCCTACAATGAGCAGTTCTTC. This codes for CASRVGGSSYNEQFF.

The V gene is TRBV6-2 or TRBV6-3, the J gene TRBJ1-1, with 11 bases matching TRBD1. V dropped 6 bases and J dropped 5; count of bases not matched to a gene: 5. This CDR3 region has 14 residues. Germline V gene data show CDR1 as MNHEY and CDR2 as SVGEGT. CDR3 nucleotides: TGTGCCAGCAGCCGCGGGACAGGGGGAACTGAAGCTTTCTTT. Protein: CASSRGTGGTEAFF.

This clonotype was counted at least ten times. Here the CDR3 reads CASSFRWGNTGELFF. The CDR3 bases are TGTGCCAGCAGTTTTAGGTGGGGGAACACCGGGGAGCTGTTTTTT. V usage is TRBV27 and J usage is TRBJ2-2; D gene ambiguous. The CDR3 sequence is 15 residues long. Germline CDR1 reads MNHEY; CDR2 reads SMNVEV (reference sequence). Deletions cut 3 bases from V and 1 base from J, with 9 bases between.

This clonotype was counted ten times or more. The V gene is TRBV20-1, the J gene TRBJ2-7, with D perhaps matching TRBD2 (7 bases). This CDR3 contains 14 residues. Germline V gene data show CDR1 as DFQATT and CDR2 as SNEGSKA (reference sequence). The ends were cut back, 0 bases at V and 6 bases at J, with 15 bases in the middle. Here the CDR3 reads CSAREGGGAREQYF. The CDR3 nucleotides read TGCAGTGCTAGAGAAGGGGGGGGGGCTCGCGAGCAGTACTTC.

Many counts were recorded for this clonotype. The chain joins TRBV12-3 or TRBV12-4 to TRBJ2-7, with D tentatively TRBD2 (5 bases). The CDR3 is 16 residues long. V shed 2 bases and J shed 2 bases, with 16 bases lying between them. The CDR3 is CASSLMEAGHPYEQYF. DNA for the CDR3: TGTGCCAGCAGTTTAATGGAGGCAGGTCACCCCTACGAGCAGTACTTC.

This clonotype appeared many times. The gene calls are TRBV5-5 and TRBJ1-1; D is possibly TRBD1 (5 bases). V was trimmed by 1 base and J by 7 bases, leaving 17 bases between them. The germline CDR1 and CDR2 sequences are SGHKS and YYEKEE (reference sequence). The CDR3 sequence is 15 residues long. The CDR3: CASSLNQGELSEAFF. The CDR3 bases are TGTGCCAGCAGCTTGAATCAAGGGGAACTGAGTGAAGCTTTCTTT.